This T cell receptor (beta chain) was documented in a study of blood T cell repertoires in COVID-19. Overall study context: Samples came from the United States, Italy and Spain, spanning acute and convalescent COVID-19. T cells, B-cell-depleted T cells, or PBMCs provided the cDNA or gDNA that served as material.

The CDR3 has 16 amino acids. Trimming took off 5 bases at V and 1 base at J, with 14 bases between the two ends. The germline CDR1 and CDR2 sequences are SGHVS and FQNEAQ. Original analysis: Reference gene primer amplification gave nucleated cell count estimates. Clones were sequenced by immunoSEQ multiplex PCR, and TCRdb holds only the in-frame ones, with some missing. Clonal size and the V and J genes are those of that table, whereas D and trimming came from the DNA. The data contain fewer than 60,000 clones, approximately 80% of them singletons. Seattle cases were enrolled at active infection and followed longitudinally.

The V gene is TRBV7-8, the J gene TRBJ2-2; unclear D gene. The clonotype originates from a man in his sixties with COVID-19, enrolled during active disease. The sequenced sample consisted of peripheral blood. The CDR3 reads CASSPVMPVNTGELFF. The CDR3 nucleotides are TGTGCCAGCAGCCCCGTAATGCCAGTGAACACCGGGGAGCTGTTTTTT.